This passage covers 4 T cell receptor beta chains from one sample sequenced in a study of identical twins. Each CDR3 protein gets one entry after TCRdb re-called the 5' RACE reads with MiXCR. The data show roughly 540,000 distinct CDR3 sequences, about 20% seen once. These data were also filed under a second study, of T cells expressing NK-cell markers.

The source material was CD4+ T cells sorted from blood. All receptors derive from a woman in her late teens or twenties in good health.

V and J are TRBV6-5 and TRBJ2-2; D not resolved. CDR1 and CDR2 from the germline V gene are MNHEY and SVGAGI. The CDR3 loop spans 15 amino acids. Trimming shortened V by 3 bases and J by 6 bases, and 14 bases separated the two germline ends. In DNA, the CDR3 is TGTGCCAGCAGTTATCGGTCTCCAGGCCCCGGGGAGCTGTTTTTT. Its translation: CASSYRSPGPGELFF.

The V call is TRBV12-3 or TRBV12-4, the J call TRBJ1-2; TRBD1 is a possible D gene (6 bases). The CDR3 length is 15 residues. The V end lost 3 bases, the J end lost 4 bases, and 15 bases lay between the germline ends. This CDR3 is CASSFHQGNPYGYTF. The CDR3 bases are TGTGCCAGCAGTTTTCACCAGGGGAATCCCTATGGCTACACCTTC.

The rearrangement uses TRBV21-1 and TRBJ2-7; the table's D call, TRBD2, has no DNA check behind it. TRBV21-1 corresponds to a pseudogene. This CDR3 is 16 amino acids long. As DNA, the CDR3 is TGTGCCAGCAGCAACCCAGCGGGAGATAACTCCTACGAGCAGTACTTC. Protein product: CASSNPAGDNSYEQYF.

The rearrangement links TRBV18 to TRBJ1-4, with D unclear. CDR3 length equals 14 residues. CDR1 KGHSH and CDR2 LQKENI come from the germline V gene. Trimming removed 3 bases at V and 7 bases at J, with 12 bases between. CDR3 loop: CASSPREAGEKLFF. The CDR3 DNA sequence: TGTGCCAGCTCACCCCGGGAGGCCGGTGAAAAACTGTTTTTT.